A selection of T cell receptor beta chains follows, all from one sample in a study of shared clonotypes between healthy human individuals. Clones were sequenced by immunoSEQ multiplex PCR, and TCRdb holds only the in-frame ones, with some missing. The profile shows 650,000 to 700,000 clones, around 91% of them singletons. Source material: memory CD8+ T cells from PBMCs. The receptor set was obtained from a man aged 18 to 29 in good health. Some clones in this sample may be carry-over from other donors' samples. CDR3s include the opening cysteine and the closing phenylalanine or tryptophan. D genes are given only for firm matches. For some rows the clone size is stated as once, few or many, or as a class when expanded; others skip it.

>.|TRBJ1-2|.|TRBV28
TGTGCCAGCAGTTTCTTGGACAGTATAAACTATGGCTACACCTTC
CASSFLDSINYGYTF
>.|TRBJ2-1|.|TRBV11-2
TGTGCCAGCAGCTTAGCGCGGATGAAGGGCCACCTAAGGGATGAGCAGTTCTTC
CASSLARMKGHLRDEQFF
>TRBD1|TRBJ1-5|.|TRBV7-6
TGTGCCAGCAGCTTAGGCGGGGACAGGAGGAATCAGCCCCAGCATTTT
CASSLGGDRRNQPQHF
>TRBD2|TRBJ2-1|once|TRBV4-1
TGCGCCAGCAGCCAGCTAGCGGGCGGGGGCTCCTACAATGAGCAGTTCTTC
CASSQLAGGGSYNEQFF
>.|TRBJ2-2|.|TRBV5-6
TGTGCCAGCAGCTCTTGGAGACGACGGGAAGTGACGACCGGGGAGCTGTTTTTT
CASSSWRRREVTTGELFF
>.|TRBJ1-5|.|TRBV15
TGTGCCACCAGCAGAGACCGTCCGGGGGCGGGCAATCAGCCCCAGCATTTT
CATSRDRPGAGNQPQHF
>.|TRBJ2-7|many|TRBV27
TGTGCCAGCAGTTTTAGCAGGGGCTACGAGCAGTACTTC
CASSFSRGYEQYF
>.|TRBJ2-7|.|TRBV27
TGTGCCAGCAGTCAATACAGGGTGAGGGGGGCCTACGAGCAGTACTTC
CASSQYRVRGAYEQYF
>.|TRBJ1-1|once|TRBV27
TGTGCCAGCAGCCTAAACATGGGTTTCGCCGTTAACACTGAAGCTTTCTTT
CASSLNMGFAVNTEAFF
>.|TRBJ2-7|many|TRBV6-1
TGTGCCAGCAGTGAAGGCCCGGATCACTACGAGCAGTACTTC
CASSEGPDHYEQYF
>TRBD2|TRBJ2-3|.|TRBV7-3
TGTGCCAGCAGCCCCCCGATCGGGGGGAACACAGATACGCAGTATTTT
CASSPPIGGNTDTQYF
>TRBD1|TRBJ2-5|.|TRBV30
TGTGCCTGGAGTGTACGACAGGGGGCGTTGGAGACCCAGTACTTC
CAWSVRQGALETQYF
>.|TRBJ1-1|.|TRBV19
TGTGCCAGTAGTTTCCGGGCCAGGGATGTGTGGACTGAAGCTTTCTTT
CASSFRARDVWTEAFF
>TRBD2|TRBJ2-3|many|TRBV7-2
TGTGCCAGCAGCTTACTAGGCGGGGGTGTGGATACGCAGTATTTT
CASSLLGGGVDTQYF
>.|TRBJ1-2|.|TRBV28
TGTGCCAGCAGATGGGGGGCGAATGGCTACACCTTC
CASRWGANGYTF
>TRBD1|TRBJ1-5|once|TRBV6-1
TGTGCCAGCAGTGGACAGGGTCGGAATCAGCCCCAGCATTTT
CASSGQGRNQPQHF
>TRBD1|TRBJ2-1|.|TRBV15
TGTGCCACCAGCAGAGGCCGATACCGGGACAGGGCGACCTACAATGAGCAGTTCTTC
CATSRGRYRDRATYNEQFF
>.|TRBJ2-7|once|TRBV25-1
TGTGCCAGCGGCAGCTACGAGCAGTACTTC
CASGSYEQYF
>.|TRBJ1-1|.|TRBV10-3
TGTGCCATCAGTCCAGTCGGCGGCCGGGTGGGTCCCGAAGCTTTCTTT
CAISPVGGRVGPEAFF
>.|TRBJ2-1|.|TRBV5-6
TGTGCCAGCAGCTTGGCTCTAGGTAACAATGAGCAGTTCTTC
CASSLALGNNEQFF
>TRBD2|TRBJ2-5|.|TRBV27
TGTGCCAGCAGTTTCGGTCGGAGCGGGAGGGTCCAAGAGACCCAGTACTTC
CASSFGRSGRVQETQYF
>.|TRBJ2-1|.|TRBV10-3
TGTGCCATCAGTGCACAATGGAGGGGGGAGAGGAATGAGCAGTTCTTC
CAISAQWRGERNEQFF
>TRBD2|TRBJ2-1|.|TRBV27
TGTGCCAGCAGTTCGACTAGCGGGAGGGCCAAGGAGCAGTTCTTC
CASSSTSGRAKEQFF
>TRBD2|TRBJ2-1|.|TRBV6-4
TGTGCCAGCAGTGAGGGGAGCGGGAGGACCTTTAATGAGCAGTTCTTC
CASSEGSGRTFNEQFF
>.|TRBJ1-4|.|TRBV7-2
TGTGCCAGCAGCTTAGTTTATGTTGGCTGGGGGGAAAAACTGTTTTTT
CASSLVYVGWGEKLFF
>.|TRBJ2-7|.|TRBV11-3
TGTGCCAGCAGCTTTGGCAGCTACGAGCAGTACTTC
CASSFGSYEQYF
>TRBD2|TRBJ2-7|.|TRBV7-9
TGTGCCAGCAGCTTCCCCCAGCGGGGGACCTACGAGCAGTACTTC
CASSFPQRGTYEQYF
>.|TRBJ2-7|.|TRBV2
TGTGCCAGCACCTACGACCCAGGTTCAAACGAGCAGTACTTC
CASTYDPGSNEQYF
>.|TRBJ1-1|.|TRBV29-1
TGCAGCGTTGCAGGGGTGTCGGATGGGACTGAAGCTTTCTTT
CSVAGVSDGTEAFF
>.|TRBJ1-2|.|TRBV2
TGTGCCAGCAGGCACTTCGATCGGCAGGTGACTTTTAACTATGGCTACACCTTC
CASRHFDRQVTFNYGYTF
>.|TRBJ2-3|.|TRBV5-5
TGTGCCAGCAGCCCGAGAGGACCAGATACGCAGTATTTT
CASSPRGPDTQYF
>.|TRBJ2-7|.|TRBV5-6
TGTGCCAGCAGCTTCGGTGGAATACCCTACGAGCAGTACTTC
CASSFGGIPYEQYF
>.|TRBJ2-7|.|TRBV5-6
TGTGCCAGCAGCTTGGGTCAATCCTACGAGCAGTACTTC
CASSLGQSYEQYF
>.|TRBJ2-5|.|TRBV7-6
TGTGCCAGCAGCTTATCAGGGTACCAAGAGACCCAGTACTTC
CASSLSGYQETQYF
>.|TRBJ1-1|.|TRBV7-9
TGTGCCAGCAGCTCACCGGGATTCGAAGCTTTCTTT
CASSSPGFEAFF
>.|TRBJ1-2|once|TRBV5-4
TGTGCCAGCAGCTTGGTCGGGGGCTACACCTTC
CASSLVGGYTF
>.|TRBJ2-7|.|TRBV5-1
TGCGCCAGCAGCTTGGCCCAGGGCCCAAGGGTAGACGAGCAGTACTTC
CASSLAQGPRVDEQYF
>TRBD1|TRBJ2-7|.|TRBV9
TGTGCCAGCAGCGCCGCCTGGGGACAGGGCTACGAGCAGTACTTC
CASSAAWGQGYEQYF
>.|TRBJ1-1|.|TRBV7-3
TGTGCCAGCAGCTTATCTTCGGCCTCCAAAGCTTTCTTT
CASSLSSASKAFF
>.|TRBJ1-1|few|TRBV19
TGTGCCAGCTCTCAGGGGAACACTGAAGCTTTCTTT
CASSQGNTEAFF
>TRBD2|TRBJ2-1|.|TRBV7-6
TGTGCCAGCAGCTCCCGGACTAGCAGTTACAATGAGCAGTTCTTC
CASSSRTSSYNEQFF
>TRBD1|TRBJ1-1|.|TRBV9
TGTGCCAGCAGCGCGACTGGAGAGGGGGCGCGAATTAGCACTGAAGCTTTCTTT
CASSATGEGARISTEAFF
>.|TRBJ2-3|.|TRBV5-1
TGCGCCAGCAGCTTGGTTGCACATACGCAGTATTTT
CASSLVAHTQYF
>TRBD1|TRBJ1-2|.|TRBV29-1
TGCAGCTCCGGAGGGACAGGGGTCGGCTACACCTTC
CSSGGTGVGYTF
>TRBD1|TRBJ1-5|.|TRBV28
TGTGCCAGCAGCCCGGTGGGGACAGGGACAAATCAGCCCCAGCATTTT
CASSPVGTGTNQPQHF
>.|TRBJ1-5|.|TRBV4-2
TGTGCCAGCAGCCGACCTATGGATCAGCCCCAGCATTTT
CASSRPMDQPQHF
>.|TRBJ2-2|.|TRBV28
TGTGCCAGCAGTTTATGGGGTGAGACCGGGGAGCTGTTTTTT
CASSLWGETGELFF
>TRBD1|TRBJ2-1|.|TRBV18
TGTGCCAGCTCACCATCTCGGGGACAGTTCAATGAGCAGTTCTTC
CASSPSRGQFNEQFF
>.|TRBJ2-1|few|TRBV19
TGTGCCAGTAGTATCAAGGCTCCAAACAATGAGCAGTTCTTC
CASSIKAPNNEQFF
>.|TRBJ2-7|.|TRBV7-9
TGTGCCAGCAGCTTAGGAGGGAGTACGCTCCACGAGCAGTACTTC
CASSLGGSTLHEQYF
>.|TRBJ2-5|once|TRBV11-2
TGTGCCAGCAGCACTGGGAGTCTGTACCAGGGGCTGTACCAAGAGACCCAGTACTTC
CASSTGSLYQGLYQETQYF